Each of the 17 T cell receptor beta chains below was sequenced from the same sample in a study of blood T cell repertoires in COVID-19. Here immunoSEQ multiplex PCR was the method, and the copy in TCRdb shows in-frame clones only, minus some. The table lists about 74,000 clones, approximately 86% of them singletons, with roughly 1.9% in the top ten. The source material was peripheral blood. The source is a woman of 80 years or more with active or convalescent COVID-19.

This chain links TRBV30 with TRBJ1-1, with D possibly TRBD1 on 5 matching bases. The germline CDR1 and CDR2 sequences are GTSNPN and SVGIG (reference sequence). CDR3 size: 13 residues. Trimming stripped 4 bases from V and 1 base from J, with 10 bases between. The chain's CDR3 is CAWTAGWNTEAFF. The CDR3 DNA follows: TGTGCCTGGACAGCAGGGTGGAACACTGAAGCTTTCTTT.

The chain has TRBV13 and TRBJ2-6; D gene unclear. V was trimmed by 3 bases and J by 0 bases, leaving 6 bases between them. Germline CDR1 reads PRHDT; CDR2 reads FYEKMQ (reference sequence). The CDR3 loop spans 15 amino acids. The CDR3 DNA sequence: TGTGCCAGCAGCTTCCGGGTCTCTGGGGCCAACGTCCTGACTTTC. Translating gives CASSFRVSGANVLTF.

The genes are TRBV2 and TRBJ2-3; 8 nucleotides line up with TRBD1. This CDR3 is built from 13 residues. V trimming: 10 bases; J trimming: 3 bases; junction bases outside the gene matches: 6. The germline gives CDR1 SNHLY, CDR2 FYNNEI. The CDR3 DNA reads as TGTGCCACTAAGACAGGGGCGACAGATACGCAGTATTTT. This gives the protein CATKTGATDTQYF.

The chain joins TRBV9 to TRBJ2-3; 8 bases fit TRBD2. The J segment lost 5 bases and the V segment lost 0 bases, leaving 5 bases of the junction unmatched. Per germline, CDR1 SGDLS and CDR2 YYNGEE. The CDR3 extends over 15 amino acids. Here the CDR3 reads CASSVGREEIDTQYF. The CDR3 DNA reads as TGTGCCAGCAGCGTAGGGCGGGAGGAGATAGATACGCAGTATTTT. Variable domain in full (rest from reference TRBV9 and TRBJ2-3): DSGVTQTPKHLITATGQRVTLRCSPRSGDLSVYWYQQSLDQGLQFLIQYYNGEERAKGNILERFSAQQFPDLHSELNLSSLELGDSALYFCASSVGREEIDTQYFGPGTRLTVL.

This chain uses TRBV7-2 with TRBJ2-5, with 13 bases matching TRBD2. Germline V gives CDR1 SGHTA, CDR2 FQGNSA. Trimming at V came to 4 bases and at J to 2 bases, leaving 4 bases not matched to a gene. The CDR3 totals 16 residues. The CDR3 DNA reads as TGTGCCAGCAGCTCCTGGACTAGCGGGGGTCAAGAGACCCAGTACTTC. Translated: CASSSWTSGGQETQYF.

The CDR3: CASSPPTGQPNTGELFF. CDR3 DNA: TGTGCCAGCTCACCACCGACCGGACAACCGAACACCGGGGAGCTGTTTTTT. The V and J genes are TRBV18 and TRBJ2-2, with D possibly TRBD1 on 5 matching bases. Trimming took off 0 bases at V and 0 bases at J, with 11 bases between the two ends. CDR3 length: 17 amino acids. The germline V gene has CDR1 KGHSH and CDR2 LQKENI. The variable domain in full, with the rest retrieved from reference TRBV18 and TRBJ2-2, is NAGVMQNPRHLVRRRGQEARLRCSPMKGHSHVYWYRQLPEEGLKFMVYLQKENIIDESGMPKERFSAEFPKEGPSILRIQQVVRGDSAAYFCASSPPTGQPNTGELFFGEGSRLTVL.

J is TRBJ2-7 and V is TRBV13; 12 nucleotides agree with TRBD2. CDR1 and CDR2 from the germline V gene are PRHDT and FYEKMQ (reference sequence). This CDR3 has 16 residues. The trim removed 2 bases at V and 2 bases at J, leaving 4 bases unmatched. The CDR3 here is CASSLQTSGRTYEQYF. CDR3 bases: TGTGCCAGCAGCTTACAAACTAGCGGGAGGACCTACGAGCAGTACTTC.

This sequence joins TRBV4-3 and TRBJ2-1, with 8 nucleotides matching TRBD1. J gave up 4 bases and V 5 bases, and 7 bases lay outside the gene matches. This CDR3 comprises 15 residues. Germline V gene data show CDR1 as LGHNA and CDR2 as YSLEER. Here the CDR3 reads CASSSRDRSYNEQFF. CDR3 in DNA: TGCGCCAGCAGCTCCCGGGACAGGTCATACAATGAGCAGTTCTTC.

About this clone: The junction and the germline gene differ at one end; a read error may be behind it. CDR3 region: CASTLPSSYNEQFF. The CDR3 bases are TGTGCCAGCACCTTACCGAGCTCCTACAATGAGCAGTTCTTC. J is TRBJ2-1 and V is TRBV7-2; D gene ambiguous. Germline V lookup: CDR1 SGHTA, CDR2 FQGNSA. This CDR3 has 14 residues.

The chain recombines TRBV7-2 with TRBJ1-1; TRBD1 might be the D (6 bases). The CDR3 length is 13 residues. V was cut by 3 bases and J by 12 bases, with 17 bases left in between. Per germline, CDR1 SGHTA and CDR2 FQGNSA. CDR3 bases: TGTGCCAGCAGCTTTGAAACAGGGAGATTGCCTTTCTTT. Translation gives CASSFETGRLPFF.

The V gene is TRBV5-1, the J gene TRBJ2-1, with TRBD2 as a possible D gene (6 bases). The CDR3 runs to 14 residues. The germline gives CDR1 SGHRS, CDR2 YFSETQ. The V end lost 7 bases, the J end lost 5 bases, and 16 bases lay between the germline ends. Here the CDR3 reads CASARDGGNNEQFF. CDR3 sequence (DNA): TGCGCCAGCGCCCGGGACGGGGGAAACAATGAGCAGTTCTTC.

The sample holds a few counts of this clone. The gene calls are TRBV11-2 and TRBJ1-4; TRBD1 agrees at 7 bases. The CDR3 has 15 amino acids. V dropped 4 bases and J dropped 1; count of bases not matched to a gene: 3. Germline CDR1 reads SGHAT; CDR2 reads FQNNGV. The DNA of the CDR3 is TGTGCCAGCAGCTCCCAGGGGGGAACTAATGAAAAACTGTTTTTT. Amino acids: CASSSQGGTNEKLFF.

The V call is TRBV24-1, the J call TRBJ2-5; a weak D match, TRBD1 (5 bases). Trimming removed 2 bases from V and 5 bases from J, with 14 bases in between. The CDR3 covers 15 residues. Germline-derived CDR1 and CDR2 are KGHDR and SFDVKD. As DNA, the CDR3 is TGTGCCACCAGTGATTCCTCAGGGTTGAGCGAGACCCAGTACTTC. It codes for CATSDSSGLSETQYF.

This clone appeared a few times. CDR3 residues: CASSRGQSGNTIYF. The CDR3 DNA is TGCGCCAGCAGCCGTGGACAGTCTGGAAACACCATATATTTT. The V call is TRBV5-1, the J call TRBJ1-3; a possible D gene is TRBD1 (6 bases). This CDR3 is 14 amino acids long. Germline V lookup: CDR1 SGHRS, CDR2 YFSETQ. Deletions cut 4 bases from V and 1 base from J, with 9 bases between.

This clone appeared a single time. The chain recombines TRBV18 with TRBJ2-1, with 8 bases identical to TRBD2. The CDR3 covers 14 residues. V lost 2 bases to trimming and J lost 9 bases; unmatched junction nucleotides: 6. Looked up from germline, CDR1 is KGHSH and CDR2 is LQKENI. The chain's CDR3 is CASSPEGSGSEQFF. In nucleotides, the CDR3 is TGTGCCAGCTCACCAGAGGGCAGCGGGAGTGAGCAGTTCTTC.

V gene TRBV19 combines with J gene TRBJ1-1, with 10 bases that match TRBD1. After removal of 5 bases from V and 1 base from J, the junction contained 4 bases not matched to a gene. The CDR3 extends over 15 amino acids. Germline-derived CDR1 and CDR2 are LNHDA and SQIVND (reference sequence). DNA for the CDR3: TGTGCCAGTAGTGTGCGGACAGGGGGGAACACTGAAGCTTTCTTT. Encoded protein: CASSVRTGGNTEAFF. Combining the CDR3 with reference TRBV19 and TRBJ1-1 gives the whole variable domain DGGITQSPKYLFRKEGQNVTLSCEQNLNHDAMYWYRQDPGQGLRLIYYSQIVNDFQKGDIAEGYSVSREKKESFPLTVTSAQKNPTAFYLCASSVRTGGNTEAFFGQGTRLTVV.

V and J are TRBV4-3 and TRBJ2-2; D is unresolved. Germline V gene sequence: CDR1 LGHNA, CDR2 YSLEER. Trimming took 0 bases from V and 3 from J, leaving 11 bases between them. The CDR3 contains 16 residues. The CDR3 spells CASSQDVRIHTGELFF. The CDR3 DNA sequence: TGCGCCAGCAGCCAAGATGTCAGGATCCACACCGGGGAGCTGTTTTTT.